The clone carrying this T cell receptor (beta chain) was seen a single time. The antigen remains undetermined. Data came from immunoSEQ multiplex PCR; TCRdb stores just in-frame clones and leaves some out. The sample comprises some 9,400 clones, roughly four fifths of which are singletons, and approximately 3% rests with the top ten. Germline V gives CDR1 SNHLY, CDR2 FYNNEI. This CDR3 contains 15 residues. V was pared by 6 bases and J by 0 bases, with 4 bases of the junction left unmatched. This entry is derived from a study of immune evolution from preneoplasia to lung adenocarcinoma. Study summary: HLA loss of heterozygosity: roughly 6.4% AIS, around 16% MIA, around 35% ADC, none AAH.

H&E slides confirmed each diagnosis, reviewed by two pathologists independently. Study-wide results and limits: From normal lung to invasive adenocarcinoma, top clone frequencies appeared to decrease. Clonality was highest in normal lung, lower in later-stage lesions apparently.

Material for sequencing was FFPE lung adenocarcinoma in situ tissue. The TCR sequence derives from a person aged 65-85 years with lung adenocarcinoma. The chain couples TRBV2 to TRBJ2-1; TRBD1 agrees at 8 bases. For the CDR3, the DNA is TGTGCCAGCAGCCGGACAGGGAGCTCCTACAATGAGCAGTTCTTC. Its protein product is CASSRTGSSYNEQFF.